Described below is a single T cell receptor beta chain sequence and its context. The clone's antigen remains unknown. No much larger clonotype is one base removed from it; base qualities were not supplied. Taken with the paper, the label for time point translates to: baseline before first vaccination. Samples from vaccinated people were obtained from the UK trials COV001 and COV002, which included a single-blind randomized controlled phase 2/3 trial of AZD1222 (ChAdOx1 nCoV-19) in healthy adults. For TCRbeta chain sequencing, PBMC samples from trial participants were taken at day 0 and at day 28 after the second dose. The CDR3 regions of human TCRbeta chains were subjected to immunosequencing. Turning to the authors' computational methods: Repertoire TCRs were matched against a reference library of SARS-CoV-2-specific TCRs generated with the MIRA antigen-specificity platform. Breadth was defined as the fraction of unique TCRs that were SARS-CoV-2-associated. Depth was defined as the fraction of total T cells that were SARS-CoV-2-associated. Each spike-specific TCR was assigned to its reactive spike region and to a CD4 or CD8 class using the MIRA data. Log10-transformed breadth and depth values were compared by one-way ANOVA with Sidak's multiple comparisons tests. TCRdb carries this immuneACCESS record with in-frame sequences only. Its versions omit some clonotypes, under half of them owing to an unresolved V gene in the studies checked, with the rest unexplained. D and trimming come from the DNA, and the V and J calls and clone size come from that table. This sample holds fewer than 150,000 clones; 93% were observed only once. The ten largest clones take up approximately 3.1% of the sample.

The sample originates from a study of T cell responses to AZD1222 COVID-19 vaccine (dated by TCRdb to the early 2020s). With regard to the full study: AZD1222 recipients given second doses at about 4 weeks or at about 12 weeks were pooled, since spike-specific TCR depth and breadth were not found to differ between the two schedules. A total of approximately 250 trial participants underwent TCR sequencing, of whom about 210 had received two doses of AZD1222 and some 25 had received two doses of the MenACWY control vaccine. Enrollment into the trials was organized by age into subgroups of 18-55, 56-69 and 70-plus years, and those subgroups contained roughly 160, 29 and 62 TCR-sequenced participants, respectively. The investigation overall reported the following: Only five or six AZD1222 recipients were SARS-CoV-2 seropositive at baseline, limiting conclusions about previously exposed vaccinees. Epitopes outside the regions mutated in the B.1.351 and B.1.1.7 variants were reportedly recognized by nearly half of the unique spike-specific TCRs. Vaccine-associated CD4 TCRs spanned the whole spike protein, with dominant responses in regions 160-218 and 743-854. After two AZD1222 doses, spike-specific TCR breadth and depth were significantly higher than at day 0 and than in MenACWY recipients. Participants were mostly white British, with more females than males. The authors suggested clonal diversity may have been underestimated. Because no samples from the day 14 peak response were available, repertoires could be characterized only after the peak T cell response. The 56-69-year group was small, and its depth increase did not reach significance, likely because of low power.

The sequencing here drew on peripheral blood, taken on day 0 of AZD1222 vaccination. The clonotype originates from an adult in good health.

The nucleotides are TGCAGCGTTGAAAGGCGACAGAACACTGAAGCTTTCTTT. Its product reads: CSVERRQNTEAFF. This receptor chain uses TRBV29-1 and TRBJ1-1, with the D gene not confidently named. Taken from cysteine to phenylalanine, the CDR3 has 13 residues. Kept here is only the CDR3 DNA, which spans 39 bases and is read in frame from base 1. In the germline V gene, CDR1 corresponds to SQVTM and CDR2 to ANQGSEA. Relative to germline, V is 2 bases shorter and J is 1 base shorter, with 8 bases between their ends.